Described below is a single TCR beta chain sequence and its context. Sequencing used immunoSEQ multiplex PCR; TCRdb keeps in-frame clones, though not all of them. Of about 220,000 clones listed, 84% were seen once; the top ten hold about 2.1%. This sample is drawn from a study of blood T cell repertoires in COVID-19. Study-level information: The United States, Italy and Spain provided the acute and convalescent COVID-19 samples. PBMCs, B-cell-depleted T cells, or T cells were the source of the cDNA or gDNA that made up the material.

The ends were cut back, 2 bases at V and 12 bases at J, with 14 bases in the middle. CDR1 and CDR2 (germline): MNHEY, SVGAGI. The length of the CDR3 is 13 residues. The material sequenced was peripheral blood. This TCR came from a man aged 40-49 years who had recovered from COVID-19. The V and J genes are TRBV6-5 and TRBJ2-1; D is undetermined. The CDR3 is CASSYPEKRVQFF. In nucleotides, the CDR3 is TGTGCCAGCAGTTACCCAGAAAAACGGGTGCAGTTCTTC.